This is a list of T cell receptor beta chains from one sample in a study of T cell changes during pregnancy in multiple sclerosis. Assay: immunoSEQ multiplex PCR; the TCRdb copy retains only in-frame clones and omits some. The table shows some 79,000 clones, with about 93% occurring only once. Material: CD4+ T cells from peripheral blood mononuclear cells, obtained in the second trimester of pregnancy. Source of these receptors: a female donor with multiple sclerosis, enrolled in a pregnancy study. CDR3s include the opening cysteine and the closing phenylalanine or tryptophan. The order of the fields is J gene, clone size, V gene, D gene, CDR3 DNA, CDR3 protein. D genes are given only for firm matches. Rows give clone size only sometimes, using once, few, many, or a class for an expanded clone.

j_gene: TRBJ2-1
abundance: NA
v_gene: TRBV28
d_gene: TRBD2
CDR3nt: TGTGCCAGCAGGCGTAGGACTAGCGGTTACAATGAGCAGTTCTTC
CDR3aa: CASRRRTSGYNEQFF

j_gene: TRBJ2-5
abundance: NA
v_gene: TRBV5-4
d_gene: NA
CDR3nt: TGTGCCAGCAGCTTGGTAGGAGGTCAAGAGACCCAGTACTTC
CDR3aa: CASSLVGGQETQYF

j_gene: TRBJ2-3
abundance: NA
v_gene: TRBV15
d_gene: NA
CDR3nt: TGTGCCACCAGCAGAGATCGTCCCGATACGCAGTATTTT
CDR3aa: CATSRDRPDTQYF

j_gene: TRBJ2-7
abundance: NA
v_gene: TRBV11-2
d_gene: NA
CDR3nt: TGTGCCAGCAGCTTAGCTACAGCTTTACCCTACGAGCAGTACTTC
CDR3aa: CASSLATALPYEQYF

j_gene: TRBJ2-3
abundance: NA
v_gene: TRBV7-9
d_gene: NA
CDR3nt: TGTGCCAGCAGCTCCCTCAGGTCCCAATCGCAGTATTTT
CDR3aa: CASSSLRSQSQYF

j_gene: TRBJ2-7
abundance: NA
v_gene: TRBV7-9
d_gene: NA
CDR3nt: TGTGCCAGCAGCTTAAATTCAGTTTACGAGCAGTACTTC
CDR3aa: CASSLNSVYEQYF

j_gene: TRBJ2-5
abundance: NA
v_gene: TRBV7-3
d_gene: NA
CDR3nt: TGTGCCAGCAGCTTAACGGGCATAGGACAAGAGACCCAGTACTTC
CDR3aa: CASSLTGIGQETQYF

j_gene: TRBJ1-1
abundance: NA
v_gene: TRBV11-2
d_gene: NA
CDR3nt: TGTGCCAGCAGCACCCGACGGGACACTGAAGCTTTCTTT
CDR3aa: CASSTRRDTEAFF

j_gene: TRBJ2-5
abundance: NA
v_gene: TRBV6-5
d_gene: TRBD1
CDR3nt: TGTGCCAGCAGTAGGACAGGGGGCGGCGGGGAGACCCAGTACTTC
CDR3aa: CASSRTGGGGETQYF

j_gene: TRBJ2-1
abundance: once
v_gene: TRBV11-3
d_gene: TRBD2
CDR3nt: TGTGCCAGCAGTCCCAGCGGGGGGGCGTCGTTCTTC
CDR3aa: CASSPSGGASFF

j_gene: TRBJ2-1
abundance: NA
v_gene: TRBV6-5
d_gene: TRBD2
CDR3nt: TGTGCCAGCAGACGGACTAGCGGGACGGAGCAGTTCTTC
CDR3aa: CASRRTSGTEQFF

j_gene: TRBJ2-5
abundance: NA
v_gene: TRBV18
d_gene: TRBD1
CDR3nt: TGTGCCAGCTCAATTAGGACAGGTCCGGCGAGGGGCCCAGAGACCCAGTACTTC
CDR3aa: CASSIRTGPARGPETQYF

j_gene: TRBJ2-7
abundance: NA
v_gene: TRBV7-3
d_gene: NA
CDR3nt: TGTGCCAGCAGCTTGGCGGCTGGATACTCCTACGAGCAGTACTTC
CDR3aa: CASSLAAGYSYEQYF

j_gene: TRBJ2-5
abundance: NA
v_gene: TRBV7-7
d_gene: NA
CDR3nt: TGTGCCAGCAGCTTAGGGCGGGACCAAGAGACCCAGTACTTC
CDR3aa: CASSLGRDQETQYF

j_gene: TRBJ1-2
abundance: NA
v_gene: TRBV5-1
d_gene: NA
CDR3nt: TGCGCCAGCAGCTTGGATGGGGGGAGGAACTATGGCTACACCTTC
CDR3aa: CASSLDGGRNYGYTF

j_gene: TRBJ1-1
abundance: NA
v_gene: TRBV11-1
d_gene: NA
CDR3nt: TGTGCCAGCAGCTTAGTCCAGGGCGGTGGCACTGAAGCTTTCTTT
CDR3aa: CASSLVQGGGTEAFF

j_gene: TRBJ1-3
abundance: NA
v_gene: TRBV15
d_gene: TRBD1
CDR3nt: TGTGCCACCAGCGCGAGGGACAGGGGCTCAGGAAACACCATATATTTT
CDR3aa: CATSARDRGSGNTIYF

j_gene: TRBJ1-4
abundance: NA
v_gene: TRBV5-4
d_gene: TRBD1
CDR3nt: TGTGCCAGCAGCCTTAGACAGGGGTATAATGAAAAACTGTTTTTT
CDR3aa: CASSLRQGYNEKLFF

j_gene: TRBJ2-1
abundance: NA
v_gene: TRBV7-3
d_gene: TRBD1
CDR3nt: TGTGCCAGCAGCTTTACCGGGACAGCCTACAATGAGCAGTTCTTC
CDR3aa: CASSFTGTAYNEQFF

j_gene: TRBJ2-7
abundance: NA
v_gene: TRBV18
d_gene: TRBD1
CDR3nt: TGTGCCAGCTCACCGTCAGGACAGGGAGGTGTGCAGTACTTC
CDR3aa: CASSPSGQGGVQYF

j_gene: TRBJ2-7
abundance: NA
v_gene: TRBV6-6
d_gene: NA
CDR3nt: TGTGCCAGCCGAGGCTCAACCTACGAGCAGTACTTC
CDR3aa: CASRGSTYEQYF

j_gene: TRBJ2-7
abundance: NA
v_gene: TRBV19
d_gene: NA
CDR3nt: TGTGCCAGTAGTCGAAACCCTGGGACAAGGACCTACGAGCAGTACTTC
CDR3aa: CASSRNPGTRTYEQYF

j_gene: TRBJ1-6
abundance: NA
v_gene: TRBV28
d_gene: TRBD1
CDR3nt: TGTGCCAGCAGTTTTGACCGACAGGGCGGGTCACCCCTCCACTTT
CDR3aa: CASSFDRQGGSPLHF

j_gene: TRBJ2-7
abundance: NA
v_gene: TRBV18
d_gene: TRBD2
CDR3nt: TGTGCCAGCTCACCTTCCGGACTAGCGACGAACGAGCAGTACTTC
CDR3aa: CASSPSGLATNEQYF

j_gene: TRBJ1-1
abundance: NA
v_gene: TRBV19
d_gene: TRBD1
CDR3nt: TGTGCCAGTAGTGCGGGACAGTTTAACACTGAAGCTTTCTTT
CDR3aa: CASSAGQFNTEAFF

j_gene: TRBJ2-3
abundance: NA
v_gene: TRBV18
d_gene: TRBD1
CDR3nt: TGTGCCAGCTCACCCTGGACAGGGTCAACTAGCACAGATACGCAGTATTTT
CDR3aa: CASSPWTGSTSTDTQYF

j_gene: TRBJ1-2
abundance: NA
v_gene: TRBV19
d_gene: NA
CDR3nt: TGTGCCAGCGGGGAGTATGGCTACACCTTC
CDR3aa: CASGEYGYTF

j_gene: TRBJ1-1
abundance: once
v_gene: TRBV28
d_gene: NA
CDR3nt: TGTGCCAGCGGGGATTACAGGAGGGTCACTGAAGCTTTCTTT
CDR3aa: CASGDYRRVTEAFF

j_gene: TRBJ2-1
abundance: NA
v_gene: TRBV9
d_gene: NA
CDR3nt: TGTGCCAGCAGCGTAGCTGGGACTTCTATATATGAGCAGTTCTTC
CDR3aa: CASSVAGTSIYEQFF

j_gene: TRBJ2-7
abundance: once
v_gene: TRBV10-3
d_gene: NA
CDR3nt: TGTGCCATCAGTGAGCTAGGCGAGCAGTACTTC
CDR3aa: CAISELGEQYF

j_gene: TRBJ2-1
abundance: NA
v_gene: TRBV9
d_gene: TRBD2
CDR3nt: TGTGCCAGCAGCGTAGGTACGGGAGGGTACCATGAGCAGTTCTTC
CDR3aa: CASSVGTGGYHEQFF

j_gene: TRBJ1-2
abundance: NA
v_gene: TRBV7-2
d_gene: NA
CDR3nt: TGTGCCAGCAGCTTAGCGCTTACGGGGGGCTATGGCTACACCTTC
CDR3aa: CASSLALTGGYGYTF

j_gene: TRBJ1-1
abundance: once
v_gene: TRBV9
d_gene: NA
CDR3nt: TGTGCCAGCAGCGTAGACGTCCTTTCGGGGACTGAAGCTTTCTTT
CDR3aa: CASSVDVLSGTEAFF

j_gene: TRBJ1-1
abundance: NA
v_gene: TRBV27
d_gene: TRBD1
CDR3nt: TGTGCCAGCAGTCTGGGACAGGCAGGGGTGAACACTGAAGCTTTCTTT
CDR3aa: CASSLGQAGVNTEAFF

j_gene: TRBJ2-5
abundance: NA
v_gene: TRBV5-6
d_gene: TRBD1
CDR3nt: TGTGCCAGCAGCCCAAGGCGGACAGGCCTCCAAGAGACCCAGTACTTC
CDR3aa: CASSPRRTGLQETQYF

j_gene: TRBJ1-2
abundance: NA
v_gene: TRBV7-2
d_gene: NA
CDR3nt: TGTGCCAGCAGCTCGGACTCGGGGTCTTATGGCTACACCTTC
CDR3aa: CASSSDSGSYGYTF

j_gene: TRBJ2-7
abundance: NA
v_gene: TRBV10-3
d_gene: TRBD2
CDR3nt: TGTGCCATCAGTACTAGCGGGAGGGCCTACGAGCAGTACTTC
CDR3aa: CAISTSGRAYEQYF

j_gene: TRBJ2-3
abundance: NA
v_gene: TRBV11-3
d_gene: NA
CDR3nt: TGTGCCAGCAGCACGACAGCAACCAATACGCAGTATTTT
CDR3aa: CASSTTATNTQYF

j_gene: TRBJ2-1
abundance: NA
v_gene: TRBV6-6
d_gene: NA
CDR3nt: TGTGCCAGCAGCCGCACCCGACAGGTGAACAATGAGCAGTTCTTC
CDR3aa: CASSRTRQVNNEQFF

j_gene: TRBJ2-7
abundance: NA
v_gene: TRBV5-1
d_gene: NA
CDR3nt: TGCGCCAGCAGCTTGGAGGGGGGGGAGCCTCGGGAGCAGTACTTC
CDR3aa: CASSLEGGEPREQYF

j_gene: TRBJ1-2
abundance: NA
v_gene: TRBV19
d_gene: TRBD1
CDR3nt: TGTGCCAGTAGTATGTGGACAGGGGCGCCTTATGGCTACACCTTC
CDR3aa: CASSMWTGAPYGYTF

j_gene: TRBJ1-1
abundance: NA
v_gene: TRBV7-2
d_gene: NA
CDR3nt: TGTGCCAGCAGCTACAGGGAGTTAGACGCTTTCTTT
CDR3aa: CASSYRELDAFF

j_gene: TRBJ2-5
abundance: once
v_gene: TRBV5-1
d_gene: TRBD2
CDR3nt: TGCGCCAGCAGCTTGGGTCGGCGGGGGGAACAAGAGACCCAGTACTTC
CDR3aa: CASSLGRRGEQETQYF

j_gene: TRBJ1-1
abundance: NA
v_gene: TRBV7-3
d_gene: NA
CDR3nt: TGTGCCAGCAGCTTAACGTCGGTTAACACTGAAGCTTTCTTT
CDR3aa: CASSLTSVNTEAFF

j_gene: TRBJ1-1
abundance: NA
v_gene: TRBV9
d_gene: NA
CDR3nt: TGTGCCAGCAGCCCCGGGAGCCCCTTGAACACTGAAGCTTTCTTT
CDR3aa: CASSPGSPLNTEAFF

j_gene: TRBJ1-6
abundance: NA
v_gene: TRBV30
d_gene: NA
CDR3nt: TGTGCCTGGAGTGTACCGGGTAATTCACCCCTCCACTTT
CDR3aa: CAWSVPGNSPLHF

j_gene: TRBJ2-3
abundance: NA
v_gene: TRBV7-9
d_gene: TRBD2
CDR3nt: TGTGCCAGCAGCGTTGGGACTAGCGCAGATACGCAGTATTTT
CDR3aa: CASSVGTSADTQYF

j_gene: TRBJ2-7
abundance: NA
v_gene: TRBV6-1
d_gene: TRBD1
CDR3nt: TGTGCCAGCAGTGAGACAGGGTTCTACGAGCAGTACTTC
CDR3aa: CASSETGFYEQYF

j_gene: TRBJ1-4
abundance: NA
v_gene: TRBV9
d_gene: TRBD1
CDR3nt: TGTGCCAGCAGCCGACCCGGGACAGGCGGAAAACTGTTTTTT
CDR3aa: CASSRPGTGGKLFF

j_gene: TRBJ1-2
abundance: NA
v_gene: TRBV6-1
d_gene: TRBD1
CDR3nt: TGTGCCAGCAGTGAAAAAGGGGGCGCAGGCTATGGCTACACCTTC
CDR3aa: CASSEKGGAGYGYTF

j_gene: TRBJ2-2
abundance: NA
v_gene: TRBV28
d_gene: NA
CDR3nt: TGTGCCAGCAGTTTTGGGTATTGGACAGAATCCAACACCGGGGAGCTGTTTTTT
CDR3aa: CASSFGYWTESNTGELFF

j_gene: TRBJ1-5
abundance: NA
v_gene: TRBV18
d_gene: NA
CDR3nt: TGTGCCAGCTCACGCAGGGGAAATAGCAATCAGCCCCAGCATTTT
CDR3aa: CASSRRGNSNQPQHF

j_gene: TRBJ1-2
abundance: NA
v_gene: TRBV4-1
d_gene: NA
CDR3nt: TGCGCCAGCAGCCGCCCGACCGACAGGAACTATGGCTACACCTTC
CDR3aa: CASSRPTDRNYGYTF

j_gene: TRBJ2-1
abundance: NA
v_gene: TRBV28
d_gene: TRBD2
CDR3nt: TGTGCCAGCAGTTTATTTGGGACTAGCGGAGACAATGAGCAGTTCTTC
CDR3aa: CASSLFGTSGDNEQFF